This entry is about one T cell receptor (beta chain). Its antigen is not identified. The V gene lost 8 bases and the J gene lost 7 bases, with 18 bases spanning the gap. Germline values: CDR1 MGHDK, CDR2 SYGVNS. There are 14 residues in the CDR3. Time point noted: blood 4 weeks post-SBRT, at nephrectomy. The treatment here: 15 Gy SBRT to primary tumor, nephrectomy 4 weeks later. The data belong to a study of radiation and T cells in renal cell carcinoma. Findings and caveats of the study: Top tumor clonotypes rose in blood 2 weeks post-radiation, then contracted.

Profiled with immunoSEQ multiplex PCR; TCRdb holds only in-frame clones, not every one. The sample lists about 140,000 clones, 86% occurring once. This TCR derives from a woman in her fifties or sixties with renal cell carcinoma. The specimen comprised blood, sampled from a patient whose treatment included radiotherapy and nephrectomy. J is TRBJ2-1 and V is TRBV25-1; D unresolved. The CDR3 protein is CASRSSTPGNEQFF. CDR3 bases: TGTGCCAGCCGAAGTAGCACCCCCGGGAATGAGCAGTTCTTC.